Listed below are T cell receptor beta chains from one sample, sequenced in a study of blood T cell repertoires in COVID-19. The data were produced by immunoSEQ multiplex PCR, yet TCRdb's version contains in-frame clones alone and is incomplete. The sample holds some 300,000 clones, more than 85% seen once. Material: PBMCs or T cells enriched from blood (not recorded which). The receptors were sampled from a woman aged 30 to 39 who had been exposed to COVID-19. CDR3s include the opening cysteine and the closing phenylalanine or tryptophan. Each record gives: clone size, V gene, CDR3 length, J gene, D gene, CDR3 DNA, CDR3 protein. The D gene is left open where the match is weak. Some rows mark clone size as missing; the rest say once, few, many or name a class of expanded clone.

clone_size: NA
v_call: TRBV5-1
cdr3_length: 15
j_call: TRBJ1-2
d_call: TRBD1
cdr3_nt: TGCGCCAGCAGCTTGGAGCGACAGGGGGCGGGTGGCTACACCTTC
cdr3_aa: CASSLERQGAGGYTF

clone_size: NA
v_call: TRBV11-2
cdr3_length: 16
j_call: TRBJ1-3
d_call: NA
cdr3_nt: TGTGCCAGCACCGTGAGGGGGGGGGACTCTGGAAACACCATATATTTT
cdr3_aa: CASTVRGGDSGNTIYF

clone_size: NA
v_call: TRBV7-2
cdr3_length: 18
j_call: TRBJ2-7
d_call: TRBD2
cdr3_nt: TGTGCCAGCAGCTTAGAAGCCCTAGCGGGGGGAATGAGCTACGAGCAGTACTTC
cdr3_aa: CASSLEALAGGMSYEQYF

clone_size: NA
v_call: TRBV9
cdr3_length: 15
j_call: TRBJ1-2
d_call: NA
cdr3_nt: TGTGCCAGCAGCGTGAATCCGGGAAACCCTTATGGCTACACCTTC
cdr3_aa: CASSVNPGNPYGYTF

clone_size: NA
v_call: TRBV2
cdr3_length: 15
j_call: TRBJ1-1
d_call: NA
cdr3_nt: TGTGCCAGCACCCTGGTTCGGGGGAAGAACACTGAAGCTTTCTTT
cdr3_aa: CASTLVRGKNTEAFF

clone_size: NA
v_call: TRBV4-2
cdr3_length: 17
j_call: TRBJ1-5
d_call: TRBD1
cdr3_nt: TGTGCCAGCAGCCAAGGCCGCCGGACAGGGGAAAATCAGCCCCAGCATTTT
cdr3_aa: CASSQGRRTGENQPQHF

clone_size: NA
v_call: TRBV5-1
cdr3_length: 14
j_call: TRBJ1-2
d_call: TRBD1
cdr3_nt: TGCGCCAGCAGGATTCAGAAAGGGGGCGATGGCTACACCTTC
cdr3_aa: CASRIQKGGDGYTF

clone_size: NA
v_call: TRBV4-3
cdr3_length: 15
j_call: TRBJ2-7
d_call: NA
cdr3_nt: TGCGCCAGCAGCCAAGATGCACAGGGTGCTGACGAGCAGTACTTC
cdr3_aa: CASSQDAQGADEQYF

clone_size: NA
v_call: TRBV9
cdr3_length: 12
j_call: TRBJ2-1
d_call: TRBD1
cdr3_nt: TGTGCCAGCAGCCTGAGACAGGGCAAGCAGTTCTTC
cdr3_aa: CASSLRQGKQFF

clone_size: few
v_call: TRBV7-9
cdr3_length: 16
j_call: TRBJ2-3
d_call: NA
cdr3_nt: TGTGCCAGCAGCTCCTCCCTGGGGGAGGGCACAGATACGCAGTATTTT
cdr3_aa: CASSSSLGEGTDTQYF

clone_size: few
v_call: TRBV4-1
cdr3_length: 15
j_call: TRBJ1-1
d_call: NA
cdr3_nt: TGCGCCAGCAGCCCCAGAAGGTCGGGGGACACTGAAGCTTTCTTT
cdr3_aa: CASSPRRSGDTEAFF

clone_size: NA
v_call: TRBV7-2
cdr3_length: 15
j_call: TRBJ1-5
d_call: TRBD1
cdr3_nt: TGTGCCAGCAGCTTACGGACAGGGTACGATCAGCCCCAGCATTTT
cdr3_aa: CASSLRTGYDQPQHF

clone_size: NA
v_call: TRBV29-1
cdr3_length: 13
j_call: TRBJ1-3
d_call: NA
cdr3_nt: TGCAGCGTTAAGGGGTTCTCTGGAAACACCATATATTTT
cdr3_aa: CSVKGFSGNTIYF

clone_size: NA
v_call: TRBV5-1
cdr3_length: 16
j_call: TRBJ1-2
d_call: TRBD1
cdr3_nt: TGCGCCAGCAGCTCAATCCCTACAGGGGTGAACTATGGCTACACCTTC
cdr3_aa: CASSSIPTGVNYGYTF

clone_size: NA
v_call: TRBV14
cdr3_length: 17
j_call: TRBJ1-1
d_call: NA
cdr3_nt: TGTGCCAGCAGCCAACCACCTACTTGGGGGCTAGTTACTGAAGCTTTCTTT
cdr3_aa: CASSQPPTWGLVTEAFF

clone_size: NA
v_call: TRBV12-5
cdr3_length: 14
j_call: TRBJ1-4
d_call: NA
cdr3_nt: TGTGCTAGTGGTTTTTCCGTAGCGCATGAAAAACTGTTTTTT
cdr3_aa: CASGFSVAHEKLFF

clone_size: NA
v_call: TRBV6-5
cdr3_length: 15
j_call: TRBJ1-6
d_call: NA
cdr3_nt: TGTGCCAGCAGTTACTCGACCAGGCCTAATTCACCCCTCCACTTT
cdr3_aa: CASSYSTRPNSPLHF

clone_size: NA
v_call: TRBV7-6
cdr3_length: 14
j_call: TRBJ1-1
d_call: NA
cdr3_nt: TGTGCCAGCAGCGCGGGGAGGTCGAACACTGAAGCTTTCTTT
cdr3_aa: CASSAGRSNTEAFF

clone_size: NA
v_call: TRBV7-8
cdr3_length: 17
j_call: TRBJ2-3
d_call: TRBD2
cdr3_nt: TGTGCCAGCAGCTTAGATCGGACTAGTCGGAGGCGAAGCACGCAGTATTTT
cdr3_aa: CASSLDRTSRRRSTQYF

clone_size: few
v_call: TRBV6-5
cdr3_length: 16
j_call: TRBJ1-4
d_call: TRBD1
cdr3_nt: TGTGCCAGCAGTTACTCCGCAGGGGGTCGAGTCAGAAAACTGTTTTTT
cdr3_aa: CASSYSAGGRVRKLFF

clone_size: NA
v_call: TRBV21-1
cdr3_length: 13
j_call: TRBJ1-1
d_call: NA
cdr3_nt: TGTGCCAGCAGGTCCGGGGTTTGGACTGAAGCTTTCTTT
cdr3_aa: CASRSGVWTEAFF

clone_size: NA
v_call: TRBV5-1
cdr3_length: 14
j_call: TRBJ1-3
d_call: TRBD1
cdr3_nt: TGCGCCAGTTCGTCGGGGACAGGTGGAAACACCATATATTTT
cdr3_aa: CASSSGTGGNTIYF

clone_size: NA
v_call: TRBV7-9
cdr3_length: 13
j_call: TRBJ1-2
d_call: NA
cdr3_nt: TGTGCCAGCAGCCTCCATGGAGGCGGTGGCTACACCTTC
cdr3_aa: CASSLHGGGGYTF

clone_size: NA
v_call: TRBV20-1
cdr3_length: 13
j_call: TRBJ1-3
d_call: NA
cdr3_nt: TGCAGTGCTAGTGCAGGCTCTGGAAACACCATATATTTT
cdr3_aa: CSASAGSGNTIYF

clone_size: NA
v_call: TRBV2
cdr3_length: 16
j_call: TRBJ2-7
d_call: TRBD1
cdr3_nt: TGTGCCAGCCGTTTACTTCCGGGACAGGGGGTTTACGAGCAGTACTTC
cdr3_aa: CASRLLPGQGVYEQYF

clone_size: once
v_call: TRBV4-3
cdr3_length: 20
j_call: TRBJ1-4
d_call: TRBD1
cdr3_nt: TGCGCCAGCAGCCAAGACCCCTGGACAGGGGGGTTCACGGCTAATGAAAAACTGTTTTTT
cdr3_aa: CASSQDPWTGGFTANEKLFF

clone_size: NA
v_call: TRBV5-5
cdr3_length: 13
j_call: TRBJ1-2
d_call: NA
cdr3_nt: TGTGCCAGCAGCCCAACAGAGAACTATGGCTACACCTTC
cdr3_aa: CASSPTENYGYTF

clone_size: NA
v_call: TRBV11-2
cdr3_length: 14
j_call: TRBJ1-5
d_call: TRBD1
cdr3_nt: TGTGCCAGCAGCCTAGACAGGGTCCGTCAGCCCCAGCATTTT
cdr3_aa: CASSLDRVRQPQHF

clone_size: NA
v_call: TRBV6-5
cdr3_length: 13
j_call: TRBJ1-1
d_call: NA
cdr3_nt: TGTGCCGGGAGGCCTTTCTTGAACACTGAAGCTTTCTTT
cdr3_aa: CAGRPFLNTEAFF

clone_size: NA
v_call: TRBV6-5
cdr3_length: 15
j_call: TRBJ2-2
d_call: TRBD2
cdr3_nt: TGTGCCAGCAGTAGACTAGCGGGGCGCACCGGGGAGCTGTTTTTT
cdr3_aa: CASSRLAGRTGELFF

clone_size: NA
v_call: TRBV20-1
cdr3_length: 15
j_call: TRBJ2-2
d_call: TRBD2
cdr3_nt: TGCAGTGCTAGTACGCGGGGGGCCGGACCCGGGGAGCTGTTTTTT
cdr3_aa: CSASTRGAGPGELFF

clone_size: NA
v_call: TRBV6-4
cdr3_length: 13
j_call: TRBJ1-1
d_call: NA
cdr3_nt: TGTGCCAGCAGGGCCTTCCCGAACACTGAAGCTTTCTTT
cdr3_aa: CASRAFPNTEAFF

clone_size: NA
v_call: TRBV5-5
cdr3_length: 15
j_call: TRBJ1-3
d_call: NA
cdr3_nt: TGTGCCAGCAGCCCCCCAGGAGGGCCGGGAAACACCATATATTTT
cdr3_aa: CASSPPGGPGNTIYF